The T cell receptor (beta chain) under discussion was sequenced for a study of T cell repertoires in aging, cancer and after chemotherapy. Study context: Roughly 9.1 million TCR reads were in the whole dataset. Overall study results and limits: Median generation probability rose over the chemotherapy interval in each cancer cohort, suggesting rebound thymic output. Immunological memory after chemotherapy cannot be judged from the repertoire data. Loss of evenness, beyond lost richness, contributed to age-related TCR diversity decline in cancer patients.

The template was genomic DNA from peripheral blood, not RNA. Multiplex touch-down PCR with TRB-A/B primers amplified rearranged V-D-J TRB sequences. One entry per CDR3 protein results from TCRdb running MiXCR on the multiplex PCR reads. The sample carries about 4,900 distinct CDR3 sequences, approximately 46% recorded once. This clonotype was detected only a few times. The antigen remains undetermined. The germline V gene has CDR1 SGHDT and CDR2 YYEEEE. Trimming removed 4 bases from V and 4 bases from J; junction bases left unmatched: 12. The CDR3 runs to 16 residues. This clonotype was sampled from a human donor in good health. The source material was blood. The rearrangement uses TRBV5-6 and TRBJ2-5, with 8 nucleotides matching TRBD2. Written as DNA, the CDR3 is TGTGCCAGCAGCCTGATAGCGGGATCCATCGGAGAGACCCAGTACTTC. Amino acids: CASSLIAGSIGETQYF.